This is a list of T cell receptor beta chains from one sample in a study of Ad26.COV2.S vaccination and SARS-CoV-2 variants. Generated by immunoSEQ multiplex PCR, the TCRdb table keeps only in-frame clones and is missing some. In the table there are a few hundred thousand clones, 85% to 90% of which are singletons. The starting material was peripheral blood, obtained in a trial of Ad26.COV2.S vaccine versus placebo. The receptors here all came from a person between 18 and 65 years old who received the Ad26.COV2.S COVID-19 vaccine or a placebo. Each CDR3 is given with its conserved first and last residue. A D gene is named only where the DNA matches it firmly. Expanded clones are given a class, and other clones once, few, many or no size at all.

clone size,J gene,V gene,D gene,CDR3 DNA,CDR3 protein
-,TRBJ2-1,TRBV4-1,-,TGCGCCAGCAGCCAAGCCCCTTATGCGGGGTGGAACAATGAGCAGTTCTTC,CASSQAPYAGWNNEQFF
-,TRBJ1-1,TRBV6-2/TRBV6-3,-,TGTGCCAGCAGTTACTCTGGTCGGGAAACTGAAGCTTTCTTT,CASSYSGRETEAFF
once,TRBJ2-7,TRBV4-1,-,TGCGCCAGCAGCCAGACAGCTAGCTCCTACGAGCAGTACTTC,CASSQTASSYEQYF
few,TRBJ1-6,TRBV7-9,-,TGTGCCAGCAGCCTTAGTTCCCGTGGGGGTTCACCCCTCCACTTT,CASSLSSRGGSPLHF
-,TRBJ2-5,TRBV7-2,-,TGTGCCAGCAGCTTACCATACCAAGAGACCCAGTACTTC,CASSLPYQETQYF
-,TRBJ2-3,TRBV6-5,TRBD1,TGTGCCAGCACCACCGACAGGGGTGGCACAGATACGCAGTATTTT,CASTTDRGGTDTQYF
-,TRBJ2-7,TRBV2,-,TGTGCCAGCAGTGAAACTGCCACCAAGCAGTACTTC,CASSETATKQYF
-,TRBJ1-2,TRBV25-1,-,TGTGCCAGCAGTGAGAGGGGCAACTATGGCTACACCTTC,CASSERGNYGYTF
-,TRBJ2-5,TRBV9,-,TGTGCCAGCAGCGTAGACCCCCGGAAAGGGCTCGGGACCCAGTACTTC,CASSVDPRKGLGTQYF
once,TRBJ1-6,TRBV18,-,TGTGCCAGCTCACCTTCCGGGACGGAGAATTCACCCCTCCACTTT,CASSPSGTENSPLHF
-,TRBJ1-3,TRBV6-6,-,TGTGCCAGCAGCTCGGGACTCCCAGGCTCTGGAAACACCATATATTTT,CASSSGLPGSGNTIYF
-,TRBJ2-3,TRBV4-3,-,TGCGCCAGCAGCCCTGGCCACGGCACAGATACGCAGTATTTT,CASSPGHGTDTQYF
-,TRBJ2-3,TRBV10-3,TRBD2,TGTGCCGCGGGATCGGGGGGAAGCACAGATACGCAGTATTTT,CAAGSGGSTDTQYF
few,TRBJ2-3,TRBV5-1,TRBD2,TGCGCCAGCAGCCCCTTACTAGCGACAGATACGCAGTATTTT,CASSPLLATDTQYF
-,TRBJ1-6,TRBV6-6,TRBD1,TGTGCCAGCAGTTACGGACAGGGTTCCTATAATTCACCCCTCCACTTT,CASSYGQGSYNSPLHF
-,TRBJ1-6,TRBV23-1,-,TGCGCCAGCACTCCGGGACTAGGGCCCCTCCACTTT,CASTPGLGPLHF
-,TRBJ2-4,TRBV28,TRBD1,TGTGCCAGCAGTTTATCGACGACAGGGGGCTTAGGGAACATTCAGTACTTC,CASSLSTTGGLGNIQYF
-,TRBJ2-7,TRBV5-1,TRBD2,TGCGCCAGCAGGCCGGGACTAGCGGGGGGTATTCTCTACGAGCAGTACTTC,CASRPGLAGGILYEQYF
-,TRBJ2-1,TRBV10-3,TRBD1,TGTGCCATCAGGCCGGGACAGGGGGGCAATGAGCAGTTCTTC,CAIRPGQGGNEQFF
-,TRBJ1-2,TRBV10-3,-,TGTGCCATCAGTGAGTCGAATGAGGGATATGGCTACACCTTC,CAISESNEGYGYTF
-,TRBJ2-5,TRBV28,TRBD2,TGTGCCAGCAGTCCCACGGGGTTCGCTAGCGGAAATCAAGAGACCCAGTACTTC,CASSPTGFASGNQETQYF
-,TRBJ1-1,TRBV19,-,TGTGCCAGCGCGGTACAGGCAAACACTGAAGCTTTCTTT,CASAVQANTEAFF
-,TRBJ1-1,TRBV4-3,TRBD1,TGCGCCAGCAGCATAAGGTCCTTCAGGGGGACTGAAGCTTTCTTT,CASSIRSFRGTEAFF
-,TRBJ2-5,TRBV11-1,-,TGTGCCAGCAGCTTATTGAGTTCAGGGGTGGCGACCCAGTACTTC,CASSLLSSGVATQYF
-,TRBJ2-7,TRBV10-3,-,TGTGCCATCAGTGAGTCGGTGTTACTAAAGCGGAACTACGAGCAGTACTTC,CAISESVLLKRNYEQYF
-,TRBJ2-1,TRBV5-4,-,TGTGCCAGCAGCTTGCTGGGAGGGGGAGGGAATGAGCAGTTCTTC,CASSLLGGGGNEQFF
-,TRBJ1-1,TRBV27,-,TGTGCCAGCAGTTTATTCGGGCGGAACACTGAAGCTTTCTTT,CASSLFGRNTEAFF
-,TRBJ1-1,TRBV6-5,-,TGTGCCAGCAGTTTTGGTCGGAACACTGAAGCTTTCTTT,CASSFGRNTEAFF
once,TRBJ2-7,TRBV5-4,-,TGTGCCAGCAGCTTCTTGGGCGAAGGCTACGAGCAGTACTTC,CASSFLGEGYEQYF
-,TRBJ1-2,TRBV29-1,TRBD1,TGCAGCATACGACAGGGGGCTATCTATGGCTACACCTTC,CSIRQGAIYGYTF
-,TRBJ1-2,TRBV27,TRBD1,TGTGCCAGCAGGCGGTCCTGGACAGGGACTAACTATGGCTACACCTTC,CASRRSWTGTNYGYTF
-,TRBJ2-1,TRBV9,-,TGTGCCAGCAGCGTAGACAGCAATGAGCAGTTCTTC,CASSVDSNEQFF
-,TRBJ2-7,TRBV10-3,-,TGTGCCATCAGTGATTGGGCTGGGCAGTACTTC,CAISDWAGQYF
-,TRBJ1-3,TRBV5-1,-,TGCGCCAGCAGCCCGAGGACTAGCTCTGGAAACACCATATATTTT,CASSPRTSSGNTIYF
once,TRBJ2-2,TRBV27,TRBD2,TGTGCCAGCAGTCCGACTAGCGGGGGGGCGCTTTACACCGGGGAGCTGTTTTTT,CASSPTSGGALYTGELFF
-,TRBJ2-7,TRBV18,TRBD2,TGTGCCAGCTCCCCCCCTAGCGGACCCTACGAGCAGTACTTC,CASSPPSGPYEQYF
-,TRBJ2-3,TRBV27,TRBD1,TGTGCCAGCAGTTCTCGGACAGGGGGGACAGATACGCAGTATTTT,CASSSRTGGTDTQYF
-,TRBJ1-2,TRBV6-4,-,TGTGCCAGCACCCTCCCGGTATTGTCTTATTATGGCTACACCTTC,CASTLPVLSYYGYTF
-,TRBJ2-6,TRBV5-4,TRBD2,TGTGCCAGCAGCTTGAGGGGACTAGCGGGGTCTGGGGCCAACGTCCTGACTTTC,CASSLRGLAGSGANVLTF
-,TRBJ2-2,TRBV29-1,-,TGCAGCGGTACTAGCCTGAACACCGGGGAGCTGTTTTTT,CSGTSLNTGELFF
-,TRBJ1-2,TRBV6-6,TRBD1,TGTGCCAGCAGTTTGGACAGGGACGACGCTAACTATGGCTACACCTTC,CASSLDRDDANYGYTF
-,TRBJ1-1,TRBV11-2,-,TGTGCCAGCAGCTTAGCCAGGGATAACACTGAAGCTTTCTTT,CASSLARDNTEAFF